Presented here are 19 T cell receptor beta chains from one specimen sequenced in a study of blood T cell repertoires in COVID-19. Profiling relied on immunoSEQ multiplex PCR, and the TCRdb table lists in-frame clones only, not all of them. Of under 50,000 clones in the sample, 70% to 90% were seen once. Source material: peripheral blood. The receptors come from a man aged 35 to 55 with active COVID-19.

A few counts support this clone. V gene TRBV7-2 combines with J gene TRBJ2-5; 9 nucleotides align to TRBD2. This CDR3 spans 15 amino acids. Trimming took 5 bases from V and 5 from J; bases not matched to a gene: 9. Germline values: CDR1 SGHTA, CDR2 FQGNSA. DNA of the CDR3: TGTGCCAGCAGCCTCTCGGGACTAGCAGCGGAGACCCAGTACTTC. It specifies CASSLSGLAAETQYF.

The chain carries TRBV6-2 or TRBV6-3 and TRBJ2-1, with 13 bases matching TRBD2. With 2 bases clipped from V and 7 bases from J, the junction kept 11 bases outside the gene matches. Germline CDR1 and CDR2: MNHEY and SVGEGT. This CDR3 has 18 residues. The CDR3 nucleotides are TGTGCCAGCAGTTACCTAACTAGCGGGAGGGCCTCCGGTAATGAGCAGTTCTTC. Translating gives CASSYLTSGRASGNEQFF.

The J gene is TRBJ1-4, the V gene TRBV5-4; TRBD1 might be the D (6 bases). Germline V gene data show CDR1 as SGHNT and CDR2 as YYREEE (reference sequence). The CDR3 runs to 15 residues. V dropped 0 bases and J dropped 7 bases, with 13 bases sitting between them. Here the CDR3 DNA reads TGTGCCAGCAGCTTGGAACAGGGTGGTTCTGAAAAACTGTTTTTT. As protein: CASSLEQGGSEKLFF.

The chain links TRBV2 to TRBJ1-1, with D possibly being TRBD1 (5 bases). Germline-derived CDR1 and CDR2 are SNHLY and FYNNEI. This CDR3 region has 13 residues. The V end lost 5 bases, the J end lost 11 bases, and 18 bases lay between the germline ends. The CDR3: CASSRDGPWGAFF. The CDR3 DNA is TGTGCCAGCAGTCGCGACGGGCCGTGGGGCGCTTTCTTT.

This chain joins TRBV15 and TRBJ2-3, with 8 bases lining up with TRBD2. The CDR3 consists of 16 residues. Trimming cost V 1 base and J 1 base; bases outside gene matches: 4. Germline lookup yields CDR1 LNHNV and CDR2 YYDKDF (reference sequence). The CDR3 region is CATSRGGRYGTDTQYF. The CDR3 DNA reads as TGTGCCACCAGCAGAGGCGGGAGGTACGGCACAGATACGCAGTATTTT. Full variable domain (rest looked up from reference TRBV15 and TRBJ2-3): DAMVIQNPRYQVTQFGKPVTLSCSQTLNHNVMYWYQQKSSQAPKLLFHYYDKDFNNEADTPDNFQSRRPNTSFCFLDIRSPGLGDTAMYLCATSRGGRYGTDTQYFGPGTRLTVL.

The V gene is TRBV2, the J gene TRBJ2-5; 8 bases are shared with TRBD2. This CDR3 spans 16 amino acids. The V gene's germline CDR1 is SNHLY and CDR2 FYNNEI. The V and J ends lost 2 bases and 5 bases, in that order; junction bases with no gene match: 10. CDR3 protein: CASSERVGRAAETQYF. CDR3 DNA sequence: TGTGCCAGCAGTGAAAGGGTCGGGAGGGCCGCGGAGACCCAGTACTTC.

The chain recombines TRBV19 with TRBJ1-5; weak D call: TRBD1 (6 bases). This CDR3 is 15 amino acids long. With 2 bases removed from V and 2 bases from J, the gap between germline ends came to 10 bases. The V gene's germline CDR1 is LNHDA and CDR2 SQIVND (reference sequence). In DNA form, the CDR3 reads TGTGCCAGTAGTATAAGGGGGATGGGCAATCAGCCCCAGCATTTT. Its protein is CASSIRGMGNQPQHF.

This clone was found once. This chain links TRBV11-2 with TRBJ2-7; tentatively, D is TRBD1 (6 bases). The germline V and J ends were trimmed by 3 bases and 5 bases, with 11 bases remaining between them. The germline V gene has CDR1 SGHAT and CDR2 FQNNGV. The CDR3 runs 13 residues. The CDR3 sequence: CASSFSGADEQYF. DNA of the CDR3: TGTGCCAGCAGCTTTTCAGGGGCTGACGAGCAGTACTTC.

The CDR3 spells CASSTRGDVATNEKLFF. CDR3 bases: TGTGCCAGCAGCACCCGAGGAGACGTCGCAACTAATGAAAAACTGTTTTTT. The genes are TRBV9 and TRBJ1-4; no definite D call. V gave up 4 bases and J gave up 0 bases, with 16 bases separating them. The CDR3 consists of 17 residues. Germline V lookup: CDR1 SGDLS, CDR2 YYNGEE. Full variable domain (remainder filled in from reference TRBV9 and TRBJ1-4): DSGVTQTPKHLITATGQRVTLRCSPRSGDLSVYWYQQSLDQGLQFLIQYYNGEERAKGNILERFSAQQFPDLHSELNLSSLELGDSALYFCASSTRGDVATNEKLFFGSGTQLSVL.

This clone was seen a handful of times. The gene calls are TRBV4-1 and TRBJ1-5, with a possible D match to TRBD1 (6 bases). Germline values: CDR1 MGHRA, CDR2 YSYEKL. Trimming shortened V by 4 bases and J by 4 bases, and 14 bases separated the two germline ends. The CDR3 loop spans 15 amino acids. The CDR3 region has the DNA TGCGCCAGCAGCCCTCCGGGACATAGGAATCAGCCCCAGCATTTT. This sequence encodes CASSPPGHRNQPQHF.

The V call is TRBV11-3, the J call TRBJ2-7; 11 bases match TRBD1. In germline, CDR1 is SGHNT, CDR2 YENEEA. The ends lost 5 bases at V and 0 bases at J; junction bases unmatched: 3. This CDR3 has 15 amino acids. The CDR3 loop reads CASSGQGADSYEQYF. The CDR3 bases are TGTGCCAGCAGCGGACAGGGGGCGGACTCCTACGAGCAGTACTTC.

This clone appeared a single time. This rearrangement joins TRBV3-1 (or the pseudogene TRBV3-2) to TRBJ2-5; 7 positions match TRBD2. The V and J ends lost 6 bases and 2 bases, in that order; junction bases with no gene match: 12. The CDR3 extends over 16 amino acids. Germline lookup yields CDR1 LGHDT and CDR2 YNNKEL (reference sequence). In DNA form, the CDR3 reads TGTGCCAGCAGGAACACGGGGGGTAAGGGGCAAGAGACCCAGTACTTC. Translation: CASRNTGGKGQETQYF.

The chain recombines TRBV6-6 with TRBJ2-7, with 8 positions matching TRBD1. The CDR3 has 13 amino acids. The V segment lost 7 bases and the J segment 3 bases; nucleotides outside the gene matches: 5. Germline lookup yields CDR1 MNHNY and CDR2 SVGAGI (reference sequence). This CDR3 is CASILGQGYEQYF. CDR3 DNA sequence: TGTGCCAGCATTCTAGGACAGGGCTACGAGCAGTACTTC.

By share of the sample, this clone is medium-sized. The chain carries TRBV15 and TRBJ2-7; TRBD2 aligns across 9 bases. Germline values: CDR1 LNHNV, CDR2 YYDKDF (reference sequence). Germline trimming cut 1 base from V and 0 bases from J; bases unmatched to any gene: 7. This CDR3 has 17 amino acids. CDR3 region: CATSRGSGSPSSYEQYF. The CDR3 DNA reads as TGTGCCACCAGCAGAGGTAGCGGGAGCCCTAGCTCCTACGAGCAGTACTTC.

The table lists this clone with a count of one. The chain joins TRBV6-5 to TRBJ1-3, with D maybe TRBD1 (6 bases). Trimming took off 6 bases at V and 1 base at J, with 10 bases between the two ends. The germline V gene encodes CDR1 MNHEY and CDR2 SVGAGI. The CDR3 length is 14 residues. This CDR3 reads CASRVQGSGNTIYF. CDR3 nucleotides: TGTGCCAGCAGGGTACAGGGATCTGGAAACACCATATATTTT.

This sequence joins TRBV19 and TRBJ2-7; 9 bases match TRBD2. This CDR3 contains 16 residues. Germline lookup yields CDR1 LNHDA and CDR2 SQIVND (reference sequence). Trimming cost V 6 bases and J 3 bases; bases outside gene matches: 12. The CDR3, as DNA: TGTGCCAGTAGCCGGATTAGCGGGAGTTTCCTCTACGAGCAGTACTTC. Translation gives CASSRISGSFLYEQYF.

The J gene is TRBJ1-1, the V gene TRBV3-1 (or the pseudogene TRBV3-2); D remains unclear. The CDR3 consists of 11 residues. CDR1 and CDR2 (germline): LGHDT, YNNKEL (reference sequence). Trimming stripped 1 base from V and 11 bases from J, with 8 bases between. The CDR3 is CASSQGGEAFF. Written as DNA, the CDR3 is TGTGCCAGCAGCCAAGGCGGGGAGGCTTTCTTT.

The chain carries TRBV27 and TRBJ2-5; the match to TRBD2 covers 16 bases. The CDR3 runs to 17 residues. Germline V lookup: CDR1 MNHEY, CDR2 SMNVEV (reference sequence). V was clipped by 4 bases and J by 5 bases; unmatched bases: 7. CDR3 nucleotide sequence: TGTGCCAGCAGTTCCCTCCCGGGACTAGCGGGGGGGGAGACCCAGTACTTC. Translated, it gives CASSSLPGLAGGETQYF.

The chain couples TRBV14 to TRBJ2-2; 8 nucleotides agree with TRBD2. J lost 4 bases, V lost 3 bases, and 7 bases had no gene match. The CDR3 runs 16 residues. Germline loops: CDR1 SGHDN, CDR2 FVKESK. DNA for the CDR3: TGTGCCAGCAGCCATTGGGCTAGCGGGTTCACCGGGGAGCTGTTTTTT. As protein: CASSHWASGFTGELFF.